This T cell receptor beta chain comes out of a study of T cell repertoires in cytomegalovirus infection. Study details: Public TCR beta signatures marked donors with CMV infection and the matching HLA.

Germline V lookup: CDR1 SGHTA, CDR2 FQGNSA. CDR3 length: 17 amino acids. The V and J ends lost 2 bases and 10 bases respectively, with 24 bases between them. TCRdb itself ran the reads through MiXCR, one entry per CDR3 protein. This table holds more than 400,000 distinct CDR3 sequences, approximately 25% found once. Study-wide findings and caveats: Dominating the ex vivo response were TCR beta clonotypes that were CMV-specific and HLA-C-restricted.

This clonotype has ten or more counts. Its matching antigen is unknown. The sequenced sample consisted of PBMCs. This TCR came from a human donor in good health (CMV status not recorded). Some clones in this sample may be carry-over from other donors' samples. The rearrangement links TRBV7-2 to TRBJ2-1, with D maybe TRBD2 (6 bases). The DNA of the CDR3 is TGTGCCAGCAGCTTAACTCCGGCTAGGCTGCAGGCGGGGGAGCAGTTCTTC. It yields the protein CASSLTPARLQAGEQFF.